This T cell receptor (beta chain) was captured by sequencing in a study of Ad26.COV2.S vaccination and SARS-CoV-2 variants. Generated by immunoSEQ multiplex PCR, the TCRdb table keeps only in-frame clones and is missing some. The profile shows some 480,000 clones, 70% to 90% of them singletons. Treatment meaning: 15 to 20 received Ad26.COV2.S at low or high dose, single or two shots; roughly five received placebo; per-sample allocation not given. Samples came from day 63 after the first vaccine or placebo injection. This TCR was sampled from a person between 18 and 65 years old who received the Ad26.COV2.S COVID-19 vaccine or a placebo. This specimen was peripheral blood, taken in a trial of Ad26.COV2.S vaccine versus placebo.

The CDR3 bases are TGTGCCAGCAGCTTACCCCGGGGGACAACTAATGAAAAACTGTTTTTT. Translation: CASSLPRGTTNEKLFF. The chain has TRBV7-9 and TRBJ1-4; D possibly corresponds to TRBD1 (5 bases). This CDR3 is 16 amino acids long. The germline V gene has CDR1 SEHNR and CDR2 FQNEAQ (reference sequence). V dropped 2 bases and J dropped 0 bases, with 10 bases sitting between them.